This T cell receptor beta chain was observed in a study of regulatory T cells in long-lasting Graves disease. Across the whole study: For a period under 3 months, newly diagnosed Graves' patients had taken antithyroid drugs.

This clonotype turned up a few times. One end of the junction does not line up with germline, which may come from a read error. Documented time point: newly diagnosed GD, antithyroid drugs for less than 3 months. There was RNA extracted from PBMCs, and the TCR library was made from it. Building of the TCR beta libraries involved iRepertoire HTBI primers and Arm-PCR of CDR3 regions. TCRdb analysed the multiplex PCR reads with MiXCR anew, one entry per CDR3 protein. The data show more than 450,000 distinct CDR3 sequences, about 17% seen once. These sequences were also reported in another study, on T cells in Graves' hyperthyroidism and ophthalmopathy. This second study notes: Hyperthyroidism had been newly diagnosed in patients aged 18 to 65, and its duration was under 2 months.

This clonotype was sampled from a man in his forties with Graves disease. Sample: peripheral blood mononuclear cells (PBMCs), taken at new diagnosis, from a patient treated with antithyroid drugs.

The CDR3 protein is CASSQTDREGETQYF. The CDR3 DNA sequence: TGTGCTAGCAGCCAAACGGACAGGGAGGGAGAGACCCAGTACTTC. This sequence joins TRBV7-7 and TRBJ2-5; TRBD1 is a possible D gene (8 bases). Germline-derived CDR1 and CDR2 are SSHAT and FNYEAQ (reference sequence). The CDR3 loop spans 15 amino acids.